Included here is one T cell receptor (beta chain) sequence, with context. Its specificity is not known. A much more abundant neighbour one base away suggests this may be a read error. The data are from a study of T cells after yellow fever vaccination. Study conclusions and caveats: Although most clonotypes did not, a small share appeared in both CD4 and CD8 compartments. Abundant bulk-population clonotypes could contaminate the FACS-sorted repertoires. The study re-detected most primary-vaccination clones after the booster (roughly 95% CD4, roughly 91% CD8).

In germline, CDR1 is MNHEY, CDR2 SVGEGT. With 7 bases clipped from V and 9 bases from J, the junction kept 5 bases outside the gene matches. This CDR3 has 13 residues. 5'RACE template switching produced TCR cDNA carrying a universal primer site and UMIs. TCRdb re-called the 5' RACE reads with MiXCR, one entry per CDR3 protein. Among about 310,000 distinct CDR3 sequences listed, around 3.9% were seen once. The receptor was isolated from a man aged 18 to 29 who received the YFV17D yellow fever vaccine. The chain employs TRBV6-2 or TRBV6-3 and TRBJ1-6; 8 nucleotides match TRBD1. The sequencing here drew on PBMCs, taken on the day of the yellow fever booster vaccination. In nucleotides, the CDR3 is TGTGCCAGCACCCGACAGGGGATTTCACCCCTCCACTTT. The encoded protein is CASTRQGISPLHF.